The TCR beta chain under discussion was sequenced for a study of cytomegalovirus exposure and HLA in healthy donors. The wider study: A data release that came early held roughly 85 million unique TCRs from HLA-typed donors.

Overall study findings and caveats: A later analysis by the authors found several of the most significant clusters apparently linked to common viral pathogens. The study recorded 164 TCR beta chains that were cytomegalovirus-associated.

The PCR ran on 60 Vbeta and 13 Jbeta primers. Here immunoSEQ multiplex PCR was the method, and the copy in TCRdb shows in-frame clones only, minus some. Of over 150,000 clones in the sample, 70% to 85% were seen once. Deletions cut 1 base from V and 2 bases from J, with 6 bases between. The CDR3 is 13 residues long. Germline loops: CDR1 SGHVS, CDR2 FNYEAQ. Donors likely had unrecorded immune exposures despite being nominally healthy when sampled. With respect to this clone: Its antigen is unidentified.

The specimen sequenced was PBMCs. The chain has TRBV7-6 and TRBJ2-7; unclear D gene. This TCR came from a man aged 25-45 years in good health and CMV-seropositive. The chain's CDR3 is CASSLDRPYEQYF. The CDR3 DNA follows: TGTGCCAGCAGCTTAGATCGTCCCTACGAGCAGTACTTC.